Below are 2 T cell receptor beta chains sequenced from a single sample in a study of blood T cell repertoires in COVID-19. Using immunoSEQ multiplex PCR, the repertoire was profiled, and TCRdb retains in-frame clones only, with some absent. The data contain 130,000 to 150,000 clones, more than 75% of them singletons. Sequenced input: peripheral blood. These receptors originate from a human donor with acute or convalescent COVID-19. The donor label of this sample is uncertain.

This clone was observed a single time. The chain is built from TRBV5-6 and TRBJ1-6; D gene ambiguous. Trimming left V 6 bases short and J 0 bases short, with 13 bases between. The germline CDR1 and CDR2 sequences are SGHDT and YYEEEE. The CDR3 extends over 16 amino acids. CDR3 in amino acids: CASTGFGSSYNSPLHF. As DNA, the CDR3 is TGTGCCAGCACTGGCTTCGGGTCCTCCTATAATTCACCCCTCCACTTT.

The CDR3 is CASSQEEGTGYSGANVLTF. CDR3 in DNA: TGCGCCAGCAGCCAAGAGGAGGGGACGGGCTACTCTGGGGCCAACGTCCTGACTTTC. This chain joins TRBV4-3 and TRBJ2-6, with D possibly TRBD2 on 6 matching bases. CDR1 LGHNA and CDR2 YSLEER come from the germline V gene. Trimming removed 0 bases from V and 0 bases from J, with 15 bases in between. The CDR3 sequence is 19 residues long.